These T cell receptor beta chains were read from a single sample in a study of molecular identifiers for immune sequencing clone quantification. MiXCR was run by TCRdb on the PCR reads, yielding one entry per CDR3 protein. The sample shows roughly 630,000 distinct CDR3 sequences, less than 30% of them seen only once. The sequenced sample was naive CD8+ T cells from blood, with Jurkat cell RNA spiked in. The receptors were gathered from a human donor in good health. Some libraries in this study had Jurkat cell RNA spiked in. CDR3s include the opening cysteine and the closing phenylalanine or tryptophan. A D gene is named only where the DNA matches it firmly. For some rows the clone size is stated as once, few or many, or as a class when expanded; others skip it.

D gene: TRBD2; clone size: few; J gene: TRBJ2-7; V gene: TRBV6-2/TRBV6-3; CDR3 protein: CATRLAASYEQYF; CDR3 DNA: TGTGCCACCCGACTAGCGGCCTCCTACGAGCAGTACTTC
D gene: TRBD1; clone size: few; J gene: TRBJ1-1; V gene: TRBV19; CDR3 protein: CASSLQGIGSTEAFF; CDR3 DNA: TGTGCCAGTAGTTTACAGGGGATCGGTAGCACTGAAGCTTTCTTT
D gene: .; clone size: .; J gene: TRBJ2-7; V gene: TRBV4-3; CDR3 protein: CASSPVLEEYEQYF; CDR3 DNA: TGCGCCAGCAGCCCCGTCCTGGAGGAGTACGAGCAGTACTTC
D gene: .; clone size: .; J gene: TRBJ2-7; V gene: TRBV29-1; CDR3 protein: CSARTSSYERYF; CDR3 DNA: TGCAGCGCCAGGACCAGCAGCTACGAGCGGTACTTC
D gene: .; clone size: .; J gene: TRBJ2-3; V gene: TRBV9; CDR3 protein: CASSASGPGDGQYF; CDR3 DNA: TGTGCCAGCAGCGCTTCCGGACCCGGGGATGGGCAGTATTTT
D gene: .; clone size: many; J gene: TRBJ2-5; V gene: TRBV4-3; CDR3 protein: CASSQDQETQYF; CDR3 DNA: TGCGCCAGCAGCCAAGACCAAGAGACCCAGTACTTC
D gene: .; clone size: once; J gene: TRBJ1-2; V gene: TRBV4-3; CDR3 protein: CASSPAIPYGYTF; CDR3 DNA: TGCGCCAGCAGTCCTGCCATTCCCTATGGCTACACCTTC
D gene: TRBD2; clone size: .; J gene: TRBJ2-7; V gene: TRBV27; CDR3 protein: CAGSGLAGGLDEQYF; CDR3 DNA: TGTGCCGGCAGCGGACTAGCGGGAGGTTTGGACGAGCAGTACTTC
D gene: .; clone size: few; J gene: TRBJ2-7; V gene: TRBV6-5; CDR3 protein: CASSYSARTEQYF; CDR3 DNA: TGTGCCAGCAGTTACTCAGCGCGTACCGAGCAGTACTTC
D gene: .; clone size: .; J gene: TRBJ2-7; V gene: TRBV10-3; CDR3 protein: CAISGSETRKPYEQYF; CDR3 DNA: TGTGCCATCAGTGGCTCCGAGACTAGGAAACCCTACGAGCAGTACTTC
D gene: .; clone size: .; J gene: TRBJ2-7; V gene: TRBV7-9; CDR3 protein: CASSFELDEQYF; CDR3 DNA: TGTGCCAGCAGCTTTGAGTTGGACGAGCAGTACTTC
D gene: .; clone size: few; J gene: TRBJ2-7; V gene: TRBV2; CDR3 protein: CASSEASAGPTYEQYF; CDR3 DNA: TGTGCCAGCAGTGAAGCTAGTGCGGGACCCACCTACGAGCAGTACTTC
D gene: TRBD2; clone size: few; J gene: TRBJ2-1; V gene: TRBV5-1; CDR3 protein: CASSSHRTSGSTYNEQFF; CDR3 DNA: TGCGCCAGCAGCTCCCACCGGACTAGCGGGAGTACCTACAATGAGCAGTTCTTC
D gene: TRBD1; clone size: few; J gene: TRBJ2-2; V gene: TRBV10-3; CDR3 protein: CAISSGTGGHPGELFF; CDR3 DNA: TGTGCCATCAGTTCCGGGACAGGGGGTCATCCCGGGGAGCTGTTTTTT
D gene: .; clone size: .; J gene: TRBJ1-2; V gene: TRBV6-2/TRBV6-3; CDR3 protein: CASTEGVYGYTF; CDR3 DNA: TGTGCCAGCACCGAAGGAGTCTATGGCTACACCTTC
D gene: .; clone size: many; J gene: TRBJ2-3; V gene: TRBV12-3/TRBV12-4; CDR3 protein: CASSFLTGGTDTQYF; CDR3 DNA: TGTGCCAGCAGTTTCCTAACAGGAGGCACAGATACGCAGTATTTT
D gene: .; clone size: .; J gene: TRBJ2-3; V gene: TRBV7-6; CDR3 protein: CASSFPKGGSTDTQYF; CDR3 DNA: TGTGCCAGCAGCTTCCCGAAGGGGGGCAGCACAGATACGCAGTATTTT
D gene: .; clone size: .; J gene: TRBJ2-3; V gene: TRBV19; CDR3 protein: CACSSVRATSTDTQYF; CDR3 DNA: TGTGCCTGTAGTAGCGTCAGGGCGACAAGCACAGATACGCAGTATTTT
D gene: .; clone size: .; J gene: TRBJ1-5; V gene: TRBV4-2; CDR3 protein: CASSPQPGGSNQPQHF; CDR3 DNA: TGTGCCAGCAGCCCCCAACCGGGGGGCAGTAATCAGCCCCAGCATTTT